These 7 T cell receptor beta chains came from one sample sequenced in a study of blood T cell repertoires in COVID-19. Assay used: immunoSEQ multiplex PCR; TCRdb lists only in-frame clones, some missing. The sample shows 300,000 to 350,000 clones, 90% of them seen only once. The material sequenced was peripheral blood. These receptors were collected from a woman aged 25 to 39 with COVID-19, enrolled during active disease.

The chain is built from TRBV28 and TRBJ2-4, with TRBD1 as a possible D gene (6 bases). The V gene lost 11 bases and the J gene lost 9 bases, with 14 bases spanning the gap. This CDR3 is 11 amino acids long. Germline assignment: CDR1 MDHEN and CDR2 SYDVKM. This CDR3 is CASLGAAIQYF. In DNA, the CDR3 is TGTGCCTCGTTGGGGGCGGCCATTCAGTACTTC.

V usage is TRBV2 and J usage is TRBJ2-7; 8 nucleotides line up with TRBD1. Trimming cost V 6 bases and J 5 bases; bases outside gene matches: 6. Germline CDR1 reads SNHLY; CDR2 reads FYNNEI. The CDR3 has 13 amino acids. The CDR3 region has the DNA TGTGCCAGCAGCCAGGGACAGGCCCACGAGCAGTACTTC. It translates to CASSQGQAHEQYF.

V is TRBV6-5 and J is TRBJ2-2, with 8 bases matching TRBD1. CDR3 length equals 14 residues. Germline CDR1 reads MNHEY; CDR2 reads SVGAGI. Trimming cost V 2 bases and J 6 bases; bases outside gene matches: 2. As DNA, the CDR3 is TGTGCCAGCAGTTACGCCAGGGGGCCCGGGGAGCTGTTTTTT. Translation gives CASSYARGPGELFF.

This chain connects TRBV6-5 to TRBJ1-1; a weak D match, TRBD1 (5 bases). From germline, CDR1 is MNHEY and CDR2 SVGAGI. V shed 3 bases and J shed 0 bases, with 11 bases lying between them. The CDR3 consists of 15 residues. The CDR3: CASSYTGDMNTEAFF. For the CDR3, the DNA is TGTGCCAGCAGTTATACAGGCGACATGAACACTGAAGCTTTCTTT.

This clone was picked up one time. The chain links TRBV28 to TRBJ2-7; D may be TRBD2 (6 bases). Germline V CDR1 and CDR2: MDHEN, SYDVKM. CDR3 length: 15 residues. Trimming shortened V by 4 bases and J by 0 bases, and 13 bases separated the two germline ends. The CDR3 loop reads CASSSPGLFSYEQYF. The CDR3 bases are TGTGCCAGCAGTTCCCCGGGACTTTTCTCCTACGAGCAGTACTTC.

The chain has TRBV1 and TRBJ1-5; the tabulated D call, TRBD1, remains unverified against the DNA. TRBV1 represents a pseudogene. This CDR3 is 13 amino acids long. The CDR3 loop reads CTSSRRGDQPQHF. The CDR3 DNA sequence: TGCACCAGCAGCCGCAGGGGGGATCAGCCCCAGCATTTT.

V gene TRBV11-2 combines with J gene TRBJ1-2; D is undetermined. This CDR3 is built from 10 residues. CDR1 is SGHAT, CDR2 FQNNGV, per germline. The V gene lost 8 bases and the J gene lost 2 bases, with 3 bases spanning the gap. The CDR3 DNA reads as TGTGCCAGCGGCAACTATGGCTACACCTTC. This sequence encodes CASGNYGYTF.